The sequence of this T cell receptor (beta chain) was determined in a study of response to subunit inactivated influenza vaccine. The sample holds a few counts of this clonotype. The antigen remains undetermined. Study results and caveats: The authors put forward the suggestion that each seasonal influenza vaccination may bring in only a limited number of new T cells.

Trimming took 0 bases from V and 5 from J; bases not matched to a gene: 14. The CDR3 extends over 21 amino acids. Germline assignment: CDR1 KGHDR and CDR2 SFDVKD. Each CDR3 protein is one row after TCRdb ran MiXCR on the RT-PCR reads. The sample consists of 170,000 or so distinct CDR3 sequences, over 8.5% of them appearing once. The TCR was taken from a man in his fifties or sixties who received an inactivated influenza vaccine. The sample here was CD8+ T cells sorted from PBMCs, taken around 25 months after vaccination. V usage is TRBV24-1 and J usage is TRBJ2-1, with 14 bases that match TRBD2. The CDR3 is CATSDLYLWTSGGFAHNEQFF. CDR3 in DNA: TGTGCCACCAGTGATTTGTACCTGTGGACTAGCGGGGGGTTCGCCCACAATGAGCAGTTCTTC.